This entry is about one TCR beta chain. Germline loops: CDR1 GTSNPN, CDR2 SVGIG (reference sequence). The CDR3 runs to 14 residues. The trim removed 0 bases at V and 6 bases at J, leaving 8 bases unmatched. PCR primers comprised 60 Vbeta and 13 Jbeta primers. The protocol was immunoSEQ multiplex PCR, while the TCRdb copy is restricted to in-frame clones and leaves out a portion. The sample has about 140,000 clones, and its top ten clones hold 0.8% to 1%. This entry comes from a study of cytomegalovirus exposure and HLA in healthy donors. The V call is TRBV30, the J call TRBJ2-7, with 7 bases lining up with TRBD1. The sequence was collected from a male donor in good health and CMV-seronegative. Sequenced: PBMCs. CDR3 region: CAWSVGGKVFEQYF. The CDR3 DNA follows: TGTGCCTGGAGTGTAGGGGGCAAAGTATTCGAGCAGTACTTC.